This T cell receptor (beta chain) was obtained from a study of T cell changes during pregnancy in multiple sclerosis. V was pared by 5 bases and J by 12 bases, with 7 bases of the junction left unmatched. The CDR3 consists of 12 residues. Per the germline V gene, CDR1 is MNHNS and CDR2 is SASEGT. Generated by immunoSEQ multiplex PCR, the TCRdb table keeps only in-frame clones and is missing some. This sample has 45,000 to 70,000 clones, with about 90% found just once. The clonotype originates from a female donor in good health, enrolled as a control in a pregnancy study. V is TRBV6-1 and J is TRBJ1-2; 9 bases line up with TRBD1. Specimen: peripheral blood, collected in the third trimester of pregnancy. CDR3 in amino acids: CASSFRTGDDTF. The CDR3 region has the DNA TGTGCCAGCAGTTTCCGGACAGGGGACGACACCTTC.